This T cell receptor beta chain was retrieved from a study of metastatic and nonmetastatic thyroid tumors (dated by TCRdb to 2019 to 2021). General notes on the study: Repertoires were compared across peripheral blood and tumor or nodule tissue samples from malignant and benign thyroid patients. The paper as a whole reports these results and caveats: TCR beta diversity was reported as significantly higher in malignant tumors than in benign nodules, in both blood and tumor samples.

A note on this clone: Its antigen is still unknown. Base qualities are not provided; no much larger clone lies one nucleotide away.

The library was built by means of PCR. Instrument used: Illumina HiSeq 4000. High-throughput sequencing was used to profile the TCR beta-chain CDR3 region of every patient. The authors processed their data as follows. Drawing on CDR3 differences between clinicopathological groups, the researchers built a classifier meant to tell apart patients with distant-metastatic papillary thyroid cancer. The Shannon index was used to measure repertoire diversity, and the Morisita-Horn index was used to measure how similar tumor and blood repertoires were. TCRdb itself trimmed the public reads at Q25 with fastp, ran MiXCR and retained productive beta chains. TCRdb's processing, not the authors', yielded these V and J calls. The sample includes some 30,000 clones, with about 33% observed a single time. Jointly, the top ten make up around 15% of the sample. CDR3 length: 16 amino acids, cysteine to phenylalanine. Only the CDR3 portion is preserved as DNA: 48 bases, with reading frame beginning at the first base. CDR1 and CDR2, per the germline V gene, are SNHLY and FYNNEI. The germline ends are 14 bases apart after V is trimmed by 4 bases and J by 1 base.

Before undergoing thyroid surgery, none of the patients had been given any kind of treatment. Using T-cell receptor beta sequencing, the study looked back at clinical samples from patients collected from about 2011 to 2018. The sample comprised tumor tissue. Rearrangement joined TRBV2 to TRBJ1-3; no D gene can be assigned with confidence. The sequence came from a female donor with papillary thyroid cancer or a benign thyroid nodule (not recorded which). Some clones in this sample may be carry-over from other donors' samples. The DNA sequence is given as TGTGCCAGCAGTGCCTCCGGAAGAATGTCTGGAAACACCATATATTTT. Protein translation: CASSASGRMSGNTIYF.